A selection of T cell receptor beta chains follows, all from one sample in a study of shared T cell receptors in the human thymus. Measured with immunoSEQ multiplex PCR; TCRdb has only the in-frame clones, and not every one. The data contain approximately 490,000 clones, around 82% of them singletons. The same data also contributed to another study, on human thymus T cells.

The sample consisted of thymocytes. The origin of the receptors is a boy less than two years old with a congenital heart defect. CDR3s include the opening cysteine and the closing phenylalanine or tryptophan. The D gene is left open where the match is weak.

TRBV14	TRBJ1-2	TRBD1	CASSQTGGSAYGYTF
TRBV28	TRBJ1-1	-	CASSPGTVNTEAFF
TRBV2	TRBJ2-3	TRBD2	CASSAITSGRGATDTQYF
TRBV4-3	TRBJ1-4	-	CASSPGGTRGSSSRVDNEKLFF
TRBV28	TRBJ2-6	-	CASRGVLGANVLTF
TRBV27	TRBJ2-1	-	CASSPPKQGSHYNEQFF
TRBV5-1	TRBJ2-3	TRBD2	CASSLVGTSGRVGTDTQYF
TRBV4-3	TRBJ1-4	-	CASSQAGGAGEKLFF
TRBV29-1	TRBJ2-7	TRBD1	CSVESWDSKRNEQYF
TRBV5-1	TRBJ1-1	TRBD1	CASSKDRGNTEAFF
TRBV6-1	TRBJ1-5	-	CASSDPGRPSPAGNQPQHF
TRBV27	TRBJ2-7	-	CASSRARGYEQYF
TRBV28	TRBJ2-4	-	CASSPLTSVAKNIQYF
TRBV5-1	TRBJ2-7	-	CASSLDLGAARAYEQYF
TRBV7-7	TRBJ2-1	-	CASSSPAGGEQFF
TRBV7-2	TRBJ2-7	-	CASSFFPNGYEQYF
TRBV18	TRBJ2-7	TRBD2	CASSRDPPLTSGTLSEQYF
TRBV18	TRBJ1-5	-	CASSSGPSPQANQPQHF
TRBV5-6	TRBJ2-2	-	CASSRGRELSTGELFF
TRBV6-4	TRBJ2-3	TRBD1	CASSGTGGTDTQYF
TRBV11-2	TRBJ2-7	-	CASSPPGVYEQYF
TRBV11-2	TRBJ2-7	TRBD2	CASSAASGSTSYEQYF
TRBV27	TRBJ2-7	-	CASSLGAPGTGIYEQYF
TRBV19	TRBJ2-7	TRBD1	CASSITGGKEQCF
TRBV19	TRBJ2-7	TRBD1	CASSTGQHYEQYF
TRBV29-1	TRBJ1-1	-	CSVARREASTEAFF
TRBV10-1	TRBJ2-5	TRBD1	CAITLGTGKTQYF
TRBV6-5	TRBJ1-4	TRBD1	CASSTGVSNEKLFF
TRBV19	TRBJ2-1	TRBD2	CASSSRPSGRPYSYNEQFF
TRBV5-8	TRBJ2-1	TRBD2	CASSAPGTSVFGQFF
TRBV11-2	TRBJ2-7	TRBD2	CASSPVGGRDRYF
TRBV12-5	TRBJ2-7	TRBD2	CASGFSRGPGASGLYEQYF
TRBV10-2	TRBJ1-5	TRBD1	CASSERKTGGEGQPQHF
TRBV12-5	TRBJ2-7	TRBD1	CASGPGTGGAGLWGLEQYF
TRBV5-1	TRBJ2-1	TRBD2	CASSPRPTSGSGEQFF
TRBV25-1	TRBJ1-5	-	CASTPWGGDQPQHF
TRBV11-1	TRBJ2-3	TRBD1	CASSLGPGWDRVTDTQYF
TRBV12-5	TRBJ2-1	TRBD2	CASGLVVRTSCREQFF
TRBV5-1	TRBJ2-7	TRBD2	CASSLSQRELTSYEQYF
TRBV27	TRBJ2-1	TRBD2	CASSRGRLAGVGEQFF
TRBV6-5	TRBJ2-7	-	CASSYSRSGEQYF
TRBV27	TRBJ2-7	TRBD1	CASSLYMGQGSYEQYF